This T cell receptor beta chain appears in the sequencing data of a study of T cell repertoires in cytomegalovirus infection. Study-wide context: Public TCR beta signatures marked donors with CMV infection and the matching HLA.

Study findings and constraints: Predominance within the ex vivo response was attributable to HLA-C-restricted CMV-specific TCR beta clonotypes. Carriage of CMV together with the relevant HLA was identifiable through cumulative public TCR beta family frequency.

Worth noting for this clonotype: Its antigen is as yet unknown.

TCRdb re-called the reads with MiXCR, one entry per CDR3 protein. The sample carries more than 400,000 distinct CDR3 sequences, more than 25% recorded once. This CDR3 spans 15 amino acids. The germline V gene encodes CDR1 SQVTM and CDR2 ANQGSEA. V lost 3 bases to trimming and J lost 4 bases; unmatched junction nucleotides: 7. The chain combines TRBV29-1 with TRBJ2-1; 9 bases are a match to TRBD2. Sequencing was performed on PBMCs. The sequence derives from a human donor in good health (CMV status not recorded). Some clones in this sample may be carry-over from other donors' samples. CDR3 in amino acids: CSVEGSSGDYNEQFF. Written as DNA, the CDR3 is TGCAGCGTTGAGGGGTCTAGCGGGGATTACAATGAGCAGTTCTTC.